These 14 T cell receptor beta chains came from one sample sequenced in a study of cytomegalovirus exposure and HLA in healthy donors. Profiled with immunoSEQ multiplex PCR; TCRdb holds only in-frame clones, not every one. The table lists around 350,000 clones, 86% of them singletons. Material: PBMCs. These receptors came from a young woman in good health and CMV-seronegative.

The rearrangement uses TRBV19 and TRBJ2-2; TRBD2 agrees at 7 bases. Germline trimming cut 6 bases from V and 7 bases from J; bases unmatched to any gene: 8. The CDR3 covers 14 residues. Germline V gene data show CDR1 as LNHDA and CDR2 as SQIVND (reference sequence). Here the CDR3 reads CASRAGLDIGELFF. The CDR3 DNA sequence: TGTGCCAGTAGAGCGGGATTGGATATCGGGGAGCTGTTTTTT.

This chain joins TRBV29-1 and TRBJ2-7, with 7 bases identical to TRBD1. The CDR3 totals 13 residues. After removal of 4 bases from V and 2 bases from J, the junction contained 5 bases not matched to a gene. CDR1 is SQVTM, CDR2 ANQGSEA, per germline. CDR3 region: CSVVRDRTYEQYF. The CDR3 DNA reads TGCAGCGTTGTCCGGGACAGAACCTACGAGCAGTACTTC.

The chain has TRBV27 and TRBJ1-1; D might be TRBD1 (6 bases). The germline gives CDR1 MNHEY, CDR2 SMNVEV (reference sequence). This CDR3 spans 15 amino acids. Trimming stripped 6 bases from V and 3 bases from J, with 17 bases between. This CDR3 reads CASRPQGRWDTEAFF. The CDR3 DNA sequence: TGTGCCAGCAGGCCACAGGGTCGATGGGACACTGAAGCTTTCTTT.

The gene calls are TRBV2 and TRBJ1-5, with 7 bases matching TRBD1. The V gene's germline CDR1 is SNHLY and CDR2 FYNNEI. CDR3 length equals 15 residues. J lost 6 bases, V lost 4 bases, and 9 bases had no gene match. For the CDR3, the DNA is TGTGCCAGCAGTGGAGAACAGGGGTTAAGTCAGCCCCAGCATTTT. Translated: CASSGEQGLSQPQHF.

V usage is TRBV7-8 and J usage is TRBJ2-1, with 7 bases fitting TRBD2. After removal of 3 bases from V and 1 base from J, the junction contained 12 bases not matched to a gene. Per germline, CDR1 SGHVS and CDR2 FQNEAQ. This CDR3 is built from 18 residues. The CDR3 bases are TGTGCCAGCAGCTTGAAAAGGGGAGACGGGGGGTCCTACAATGAGCAGTTCTTC. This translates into CASSLKRGDGGSYNEQFF. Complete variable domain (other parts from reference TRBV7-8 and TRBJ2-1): GAGVSQSPRYKVAKRGQDVALRCDPISGHVSLFWYQQALGQGPEFLTYFQNEAQLDKSGLPSDRFFAERPEGSVSTLKIQRTQQEDSAVYLCASSLKRGDGGSYNEQFFGPGTRLTVL.

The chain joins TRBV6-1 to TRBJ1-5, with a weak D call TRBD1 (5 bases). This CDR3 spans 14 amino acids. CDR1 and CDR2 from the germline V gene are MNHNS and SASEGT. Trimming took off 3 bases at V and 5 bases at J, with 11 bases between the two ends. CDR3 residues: CASSDGQGDQPQHF. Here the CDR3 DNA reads TGTGCCAGCAGTGACGGGCAGGGCGATCAGCCCCAGCATTTT.

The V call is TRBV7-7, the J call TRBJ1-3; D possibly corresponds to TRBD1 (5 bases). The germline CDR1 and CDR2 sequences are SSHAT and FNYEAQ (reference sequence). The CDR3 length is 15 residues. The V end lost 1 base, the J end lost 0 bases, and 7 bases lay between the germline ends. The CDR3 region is CASSLDRTSGNTIYF. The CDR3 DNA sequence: TGTGCCAGCAGCTTAGACAGGACCTCTGGAAACACCATATATTTT.

The CDR3 DNA is TGTGCCAGCAGTTTATCGGGGCCGAACACTGAAGCTTTCTTT. It encodes CASSLSGPNTEAFF. The V gene is TRBV27, the J gene TRBJ1-1; D is perhaps TRBD1 (5 bases). The V gene's germline CDR1 is MNHEY and CDR2 SMNVEV (reference sequence). Trimming took off 0 bases at V and 1 base at J, with 6 bases between the two ends. The CDR3 has 14 amino acids.

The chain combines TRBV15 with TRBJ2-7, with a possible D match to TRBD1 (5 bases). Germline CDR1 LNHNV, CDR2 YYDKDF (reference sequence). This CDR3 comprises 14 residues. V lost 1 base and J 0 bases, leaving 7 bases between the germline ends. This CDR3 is CATSRARGSYEQYF. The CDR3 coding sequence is TGTGCCACCAGCAGAGCTAGGGGCTCCTACGAGCAGTACTTC. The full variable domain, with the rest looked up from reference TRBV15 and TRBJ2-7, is DAMVIQNPRYQVTQFGKPVTLSCSQTLNHNVMYWYQQKSSQAPKLLFHYYDKDFNNEADTPDNFQSRRPNTSFCFLDIRSPGLGDTAMYLCATSRARGSYEQYFGPGTRLTVT.

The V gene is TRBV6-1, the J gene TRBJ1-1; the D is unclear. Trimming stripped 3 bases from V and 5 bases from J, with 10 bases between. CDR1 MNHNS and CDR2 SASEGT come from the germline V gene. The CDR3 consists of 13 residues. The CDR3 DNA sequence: TGTGCCAGCAGTGACAGCCTAGGAACTGAAGCTTTCTTT. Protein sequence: CASSDSLGTEAFF.

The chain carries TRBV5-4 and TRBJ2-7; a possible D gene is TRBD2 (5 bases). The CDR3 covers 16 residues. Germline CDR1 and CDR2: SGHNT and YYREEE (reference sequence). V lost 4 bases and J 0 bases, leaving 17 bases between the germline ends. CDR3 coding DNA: TGTGCCAGCAGCCCCTTGGCGGAGGCGAGCTCCTACGAGCAGTACTTC. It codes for CASSPLAEASSYEQYF.

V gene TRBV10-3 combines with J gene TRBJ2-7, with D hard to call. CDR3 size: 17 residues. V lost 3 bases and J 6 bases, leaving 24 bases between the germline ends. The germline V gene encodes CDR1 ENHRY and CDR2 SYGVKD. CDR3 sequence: CAISDIRPKLDGREQYF. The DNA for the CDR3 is TGTGCCATCAGTGACATCAGGCCAAAACTGGATGGGCGCGAGCAGTACTTC.

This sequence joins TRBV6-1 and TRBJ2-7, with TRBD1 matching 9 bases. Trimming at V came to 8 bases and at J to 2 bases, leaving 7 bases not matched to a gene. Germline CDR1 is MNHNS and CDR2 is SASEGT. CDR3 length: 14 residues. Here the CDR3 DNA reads TGTGCCAGCCGGGGGACAGGGAACCCCTACGAGCAGTACTTC. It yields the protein CASRGTGNPYEQYF.

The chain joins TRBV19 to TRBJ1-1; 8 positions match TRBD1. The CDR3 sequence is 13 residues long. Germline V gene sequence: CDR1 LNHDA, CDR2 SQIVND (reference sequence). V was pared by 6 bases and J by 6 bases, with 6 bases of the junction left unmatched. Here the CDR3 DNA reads TGTGCCAGTAGCGACAGGGGTCGGGCTGAAGCTTTCTTT. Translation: CASSDRGRAEAFF.